Included here is one TCR beta chain sequence, with context. Its antigen remains unidentified. Base qualities are not recorded, but no much larger clone differs from it by a single base. This entry comes from a study of T cell changes during pregnancy in multiple sclerosis (dated by TCRdb to the late 2010s). Notes on the research overall: The study looked at changes in the T cell repertoire across pregnancy in women with multiple sclerosis.

The CDR1 and CDR2 encoded by the germline V gene are SGHAT and FQNNGV. The cysteine opens and the phenylalanine closes a CDR3 of 18 amino acids. Only CDR3 DNA remains: 54 bases, in frame from the first base. Germline trimming amounts to 1 base on V and 0 bases on J, with 4 as the count of junction bases outside the gene matches. The protocol used for the library was the immunoSEQ multiplex PCR assay. TCRdb stores this immuneACCESS table with in-frame sequences only. Part of the clones is absent; in the studies checked, under half of the shortfall reflects unresolved V genes, and no reason is known for the rest. This sample lists about 80,000 clones; around 92% were detected once. The leading ten clones occupy about 2.5% of the sample.

The specimen comprised peripheral blood, sampled before pregnancy. The chain is made from TRBV11-2 and TRBJ2-1, with 12 junctional bases fitting TRBD2. This sequence originates from a female donor with multiple sclerosis, enrolled in a pregnancy study. The bases are TGTGCCAGCAGCTTAGCTCCGGGACTAGCGGGCTCCTACAATGAGCAGTTCTTC. This gives the protein CASSLAPGLAGSYNEQFF.